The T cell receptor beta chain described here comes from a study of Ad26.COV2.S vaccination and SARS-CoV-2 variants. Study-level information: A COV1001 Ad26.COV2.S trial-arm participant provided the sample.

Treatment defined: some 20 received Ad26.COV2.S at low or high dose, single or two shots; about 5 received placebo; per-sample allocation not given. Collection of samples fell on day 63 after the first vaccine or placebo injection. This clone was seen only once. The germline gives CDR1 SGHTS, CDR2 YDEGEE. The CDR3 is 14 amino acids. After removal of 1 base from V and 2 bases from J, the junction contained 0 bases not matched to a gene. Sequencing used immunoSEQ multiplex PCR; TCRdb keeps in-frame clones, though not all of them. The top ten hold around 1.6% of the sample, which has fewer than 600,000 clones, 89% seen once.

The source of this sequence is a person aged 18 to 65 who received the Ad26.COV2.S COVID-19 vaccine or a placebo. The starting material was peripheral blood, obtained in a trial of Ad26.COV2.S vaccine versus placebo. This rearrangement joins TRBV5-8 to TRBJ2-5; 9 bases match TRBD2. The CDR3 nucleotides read TGTGCCAGCAGCTTGCTAGCGGGACAAGAGACCCAGTACTTC. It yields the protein CASSLLAGQETQYF.